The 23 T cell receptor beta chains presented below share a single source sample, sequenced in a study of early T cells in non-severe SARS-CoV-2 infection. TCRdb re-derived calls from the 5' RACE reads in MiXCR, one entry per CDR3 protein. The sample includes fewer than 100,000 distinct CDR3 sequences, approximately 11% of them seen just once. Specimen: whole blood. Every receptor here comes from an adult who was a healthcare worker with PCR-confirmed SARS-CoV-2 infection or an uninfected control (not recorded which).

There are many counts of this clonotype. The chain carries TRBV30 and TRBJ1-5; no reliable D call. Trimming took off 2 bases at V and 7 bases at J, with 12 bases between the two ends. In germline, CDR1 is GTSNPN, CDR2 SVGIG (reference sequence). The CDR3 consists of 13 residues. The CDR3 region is CAWSPNLDQPQHF. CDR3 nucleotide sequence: TGTGCCTGGAGTCCAAACCTCGACCAGCCCCAGCATTTT.

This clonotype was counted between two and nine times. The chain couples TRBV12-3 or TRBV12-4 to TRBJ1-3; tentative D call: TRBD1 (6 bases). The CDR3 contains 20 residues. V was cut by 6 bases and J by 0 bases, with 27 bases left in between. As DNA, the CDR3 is TGTGCCAGCAGATCCTTAACCCTGGGAGGACAGACAGTCTCTGGAAACACCATATATTTT. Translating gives CASRSLTLGGQTVSGNTIYF.

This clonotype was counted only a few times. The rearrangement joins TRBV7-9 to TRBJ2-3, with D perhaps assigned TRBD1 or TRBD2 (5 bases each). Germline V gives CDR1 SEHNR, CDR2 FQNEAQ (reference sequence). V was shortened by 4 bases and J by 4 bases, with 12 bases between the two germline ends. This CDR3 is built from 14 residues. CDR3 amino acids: CASSSPRGADTQYF. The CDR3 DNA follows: TGTGCCAGCAGCTCGCCCCGAGGGGCAGATACGCAGTATTTT.

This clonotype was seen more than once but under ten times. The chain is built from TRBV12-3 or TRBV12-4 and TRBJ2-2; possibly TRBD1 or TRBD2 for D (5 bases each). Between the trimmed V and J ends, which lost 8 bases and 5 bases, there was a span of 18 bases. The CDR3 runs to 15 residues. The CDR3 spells CASGASGLKTGELFF. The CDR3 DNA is TGTGCCAGCGGGGCCAGCGGACTGAAAACCGGGGAGCTGTTTTTT.

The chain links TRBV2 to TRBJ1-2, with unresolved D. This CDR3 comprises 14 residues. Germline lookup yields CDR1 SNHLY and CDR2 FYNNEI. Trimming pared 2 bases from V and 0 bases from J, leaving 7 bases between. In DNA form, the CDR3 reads TGTGCCAGCAGTGAACGACAAGCTAACTATGGCTACACCTTC. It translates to CASSERQANYGYTF.

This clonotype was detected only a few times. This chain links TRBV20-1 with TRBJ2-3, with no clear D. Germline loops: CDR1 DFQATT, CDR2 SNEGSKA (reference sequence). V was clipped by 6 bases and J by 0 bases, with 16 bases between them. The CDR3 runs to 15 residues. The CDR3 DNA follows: TGCAGTGCCCAAATAGAAACCGCTAGCACAGATACGCAGTATTTT. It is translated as CSAQIETASTDTQYF.

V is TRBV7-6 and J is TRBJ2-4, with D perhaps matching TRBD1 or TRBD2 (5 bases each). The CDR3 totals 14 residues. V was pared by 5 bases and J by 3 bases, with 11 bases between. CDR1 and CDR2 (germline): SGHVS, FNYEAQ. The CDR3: CASSALRGKNIQYF. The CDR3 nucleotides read TGTGCCAGCAGCGCACTGAGGGGCAAAAACATTCAGTACTTC.

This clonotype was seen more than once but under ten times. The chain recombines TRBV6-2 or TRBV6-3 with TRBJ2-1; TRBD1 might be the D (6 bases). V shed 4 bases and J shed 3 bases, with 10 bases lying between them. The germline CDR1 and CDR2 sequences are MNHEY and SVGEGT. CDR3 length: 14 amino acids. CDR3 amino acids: CASSLEGDYNEQFF. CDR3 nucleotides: TGTGCCAGCAGTTTAGAGGGGGACTACAATGAGCAGTTCTTC.

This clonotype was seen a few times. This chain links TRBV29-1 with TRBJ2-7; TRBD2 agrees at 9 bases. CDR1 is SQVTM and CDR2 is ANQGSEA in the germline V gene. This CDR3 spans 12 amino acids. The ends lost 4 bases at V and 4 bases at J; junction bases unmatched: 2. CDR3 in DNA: TGCAGCGTTGCGAGCGGGGGGTACGAGCAGTACTTC. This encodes CSVASGGYEQYF.

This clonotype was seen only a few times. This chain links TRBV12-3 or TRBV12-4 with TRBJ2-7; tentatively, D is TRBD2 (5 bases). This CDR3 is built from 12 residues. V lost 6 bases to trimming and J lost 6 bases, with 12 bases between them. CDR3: CASSGLGAEQYF. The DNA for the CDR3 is TGTGCCAGCAGCGGGCTGGGAGCCGAGCAGTACTTC.

CDR3 coding DNA: TGTGCCAGCAGCAGGAGGGCTAGCGGACGCACAGATACGCAGTATTTT. It specifies CASSRRASGRTDTQYF. The chain couples TRBV7-2 to TRBJ2-3, with 7 positions matching TRBD2. The CDR3 loop spans 16 amino acids. CDR1 and CDR2 (germline): SGHTA, FQGNSA. The V gene end was trimmed by 5 bases and the J gene end by 1 base; junction bases not matched to a gene: 9.

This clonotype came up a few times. In nucleotides, the CDR3 is TGTGCCAGCAGCCCAGAACTGAACGGCTACACCTTC. Residues: CASSPELNGYTF. The J gene is TRBJ1-2, the V gene TRBV9; D is undetermined. With 4 bases removed from V and 8 bases from J, the gap between germline ends came to 12 bases. The CDR3 spans 12 residues. Germline V gives CDR1 SGDLS, CDR2 YYNGEE.

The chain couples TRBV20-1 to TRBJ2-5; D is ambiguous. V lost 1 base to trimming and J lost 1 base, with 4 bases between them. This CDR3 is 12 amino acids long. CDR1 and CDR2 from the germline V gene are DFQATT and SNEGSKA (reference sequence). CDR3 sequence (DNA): TGCAGTGCTAGAGGGATCCAAGAGACCCAGTACTTC. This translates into CSARGIQETQYF.

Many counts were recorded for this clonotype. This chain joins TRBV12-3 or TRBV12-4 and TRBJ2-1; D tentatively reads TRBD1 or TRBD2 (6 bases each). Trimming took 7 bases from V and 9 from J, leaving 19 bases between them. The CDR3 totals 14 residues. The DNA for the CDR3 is TGTGCCAGCACCAACCCCTCCGGGGGCACTGAGCAGTTCTTC. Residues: CASTNPSGGTEQFF.

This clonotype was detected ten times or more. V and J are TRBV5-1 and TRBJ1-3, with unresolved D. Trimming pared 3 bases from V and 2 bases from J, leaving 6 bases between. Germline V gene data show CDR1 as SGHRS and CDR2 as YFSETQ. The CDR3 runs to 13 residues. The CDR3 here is CASSYGPGNTIYF. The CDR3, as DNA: TGCGCCAGCAGCTACGGACCTGGAAACACCATATATTTT.

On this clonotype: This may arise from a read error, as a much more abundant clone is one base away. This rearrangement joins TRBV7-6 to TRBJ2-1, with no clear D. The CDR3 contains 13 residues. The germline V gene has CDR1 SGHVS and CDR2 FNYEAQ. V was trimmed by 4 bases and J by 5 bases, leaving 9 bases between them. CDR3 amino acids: CASSSFEDNEQFF. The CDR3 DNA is TGTGCCAGCAGCTCTTTTGAAGACAATGAGCAGTTCTTC.

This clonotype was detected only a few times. The CDR3 DNA sequence: TGTGCTAGTGGACACGGCGAGGGCAATCAGCCCCAGCATTTT. Encoded protein: CASGHGEGNQPQHF. V gene TRBV12-5 combines with J gene TRBJ1-5; D unresolved. The CDR3 covers 14 residues. V lost 6 bases, J lost 2 bases, and 11 bases lay in between. The germline CDR1 and CDR2 sequences are LGHNT and FRNRAP.

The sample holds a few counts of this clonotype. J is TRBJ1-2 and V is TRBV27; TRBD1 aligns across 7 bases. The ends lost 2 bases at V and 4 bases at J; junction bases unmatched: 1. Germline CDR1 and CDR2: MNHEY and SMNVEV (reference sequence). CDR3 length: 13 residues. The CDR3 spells CASSLNRGYGYTF. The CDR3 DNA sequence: TGTGCCAGCAGTTTAAACAGGGGCTATGGCTACACCTTC.

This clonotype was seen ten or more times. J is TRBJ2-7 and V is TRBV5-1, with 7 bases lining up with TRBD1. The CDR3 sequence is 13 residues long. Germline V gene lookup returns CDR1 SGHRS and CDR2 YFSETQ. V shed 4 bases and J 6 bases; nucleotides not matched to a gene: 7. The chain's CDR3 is CASSRPDRAEQYF. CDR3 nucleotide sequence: TGCGCCAGCAGCCGCCCCGACAGGGCCGAGCAGTACTTC.

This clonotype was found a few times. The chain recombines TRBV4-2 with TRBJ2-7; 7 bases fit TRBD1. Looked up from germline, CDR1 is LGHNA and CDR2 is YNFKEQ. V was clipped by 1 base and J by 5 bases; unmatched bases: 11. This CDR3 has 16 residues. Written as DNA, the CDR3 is TGTGCCAGCAGCCAAGTGGGAGTAGGGCAGGGGGACGAGCAGTACTTC. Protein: CASSQVGVGQGDEQYF.

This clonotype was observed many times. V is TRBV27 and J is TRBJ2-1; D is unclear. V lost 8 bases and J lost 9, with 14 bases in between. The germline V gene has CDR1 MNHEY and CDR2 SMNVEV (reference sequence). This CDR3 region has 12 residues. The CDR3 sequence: CASQTTGGEQFF. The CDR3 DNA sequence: TGTGCCAGCCAAACCACGGGCGGTGAGCAGTTCTTC.

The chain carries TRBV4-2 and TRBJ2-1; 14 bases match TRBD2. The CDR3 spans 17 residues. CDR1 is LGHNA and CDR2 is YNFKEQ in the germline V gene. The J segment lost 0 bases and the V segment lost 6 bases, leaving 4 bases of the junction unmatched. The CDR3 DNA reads TGTGCCAGCAGTCGACTAGCGGGGGGGTACTCCTACAATGAGCAGTTCTTC. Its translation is CASSRLAGGYSYNEQFF.

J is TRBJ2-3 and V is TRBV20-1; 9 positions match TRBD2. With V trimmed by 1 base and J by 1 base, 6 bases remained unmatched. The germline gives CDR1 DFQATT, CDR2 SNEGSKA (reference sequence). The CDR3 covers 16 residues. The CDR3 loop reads CSARGFAGGGTDTQYF. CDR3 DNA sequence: TGCAGTGCTAGAGGATTTGCGGGGGGGGGCACAGATACGCAGTATTTT.